A single sample gave rise to the 26 T cell receptor beta chains below, sequenced in a study of blood T cell repertoires in COVID-19. Profiled with immunoSEQ multiplex PCR; TCRdb holds only in-frame clones, not every one. Of over 120,000 clones listed, more than 75% are singletons. Sequenced material: peripheral blood. Receptors were obtained from a woman aged 50 to 60 with active or convalescent COVID-19.

The chain carries TRBV19 and TRBJ1-1; 11 nucleotides align to TRBD1. J was trimmed by 0 bases and V by 4 bases; bases with no gene match: 7. CDR3 size: 17 residues. Germline CDR1 is LNHDA and CDR2 is SQIVND (reference sequence). The CDR3 DNA reads as TGTGCCAGTAGTAAGGGACAGGGGGTCACCTTGAACACTGAAGCTTTCTTT. Translated: CASSKGQGVTLNTEAFF. Together with reference TRBV19 and TRBJ1-1, the CDR3 gives the full variable domain: DGGITQSPKYLFRKEGQNVTLSCEQNLNHDAMYWYRQDPGQGLRLIYYSQIVNDFQKGDIAEGYSVSREKKESFPLTVTSAQKNPTAFYLCASSKGQGVTLNTEAFFGQGTRLTVV.

The chain has TRBV9 and TRBJ2-7; D call uncertain. The CDR3 length is 14 residues. The germline V gene encodes CDR1 SGDLS and CDR2 YYNGEE. Trimming stripped 0 bases from V and 7 bases from J, with 14 bases between. CDR3 coding DNA: TGTGCCAGCAGCGTAGGGTCGAGGAGTCAGGAGCAGTACTTC. It specifies CASSVGSRSQEQYF.

This chain connects TRBV25-1 to TRBJ1-2; maybe TRBD1 (5 bases). The CDR3 runs 15 residues. CDR1 is MGHDK and CDR2 is SYGVNS in the germline V gene. Trimming took off 2 bases at V and 8 bases at J, with 18 bases between the two ends. The CDR3 bases are TGTGCCAGCAGTGAAATAGATGACAGATTGGGGGGCTACACCTTC. Its protein is CASSEIDDRLGGYTF.

The rearrangement uses TRBV28 and TRBJ1-4; D might be TRBD1 (6 bases). This CDR3 has 15 residues. Deletions cut 2 bases from V and 10 bases from J, with 17 bases between. CDR1 is MDHEN and CDR2 is SYDVKM in the germline V gene. CDR3 nucleotides: TGTGCCAGCAGTTTACGCCGGCAGGGGAGCGGAAAACTGTTTTTT. Translating gives CASSLRRQGSGKLFF. The variable domain in full, completed from reference TRBV28 and TRBJ1-4, reads DVKVTQSSRYLVKRTGEKVFLECVQDMDHENMFWYRQDPGLGLRLIYFSYDVKMKEKGDIPEGYSVSREKKERFSLILESASTNQTSMYLCASSLRRQGSGKLFFGSGTQLSVL.

The chain recombines TRBV10-3 with TRBJ2-5, with 7 bases that match TRBD2. Germline CDR1 ENHRY, CDR2 SYGVKD. V lost 2 bases, J lost 7 bases, and 7 bases stayed unmatched. The CDR3 runs 14 residues. The CDR3 DNA sequence: TGTGCCATCAGTGAGGTGCGGGAGCTCCGGACCCAGTACTTC. It specifies CAISEVRELRTQYF.

This clone was observed once. The chain joins TRBV5-1 to TRBJ2-1; TRBD2 aligns across 7 bases. The CDR3 has 16 residues. In germline, CDR1 is SGHRS, CDR2 YFSETQ. The ends lost 0 bases at V and 7 bases at J; junction bases unmatched: 10. In DNA, the CDR3 is TGCGCCAGCAGCTTGGAGTGGACTAGTGGGTTGAATGAGCAGTTCTTC. This translates into CASSLEWTSGLNEQFF.

The DNA for the CDR3 is TGCGCCAGCGGAAGGGGACAGGCTAGCACAGATACGCAGTATTTT. Protein product: CASGRGQASTDTQYF. V and J are TRBV5-1 and TRBJ2-3; 8 nucleotides align to TRBD1. CDR1 SGHRS and CDR2 YFSETQ come from the germline V gene. The length of the CDR3 is 15 residues. The J segment lost 0 bases and the V segment lost 7 bases, leaving 7 bases of the junction unmatched.

This rearrangement joins TRBV4-3 to TRBJ1-2, with a tentative D call TRBD1 (6 bases). From germline, CDR1 is LGHNA and CDR2 YSLEER. V shed 4 bases and J shed 3 bases, with 15 bases lying between them. This CDR3 is built from 15 residues. The CDR3 DNA reads as TGCGCCAGCAGCCGAACGACAGGAGCTGACTATGGCTACACCTTC. Amino acids: CASSRTTGADYGYTF.

This clone was counted a single time. The CDR3 sequence is CASSSELTASGNTIYF. The CDR3 bases are TGTGCCAGCAGTTCCGAACTGACAGCCTCTGGAAACACCATATATTTT. The chain uses TRBV2 and TRBJ1-3, with D possibly being TRBD1 (5 bases). CDR3 length: 16 amino acids. Looked up from germline, CDR1 is SNHLY and CDR2 is FYNNEI. V was shortened by 5 bases and J by 0 bases, with 14 bases between the two germline ends.

DNA of the CDR3: TGTGCCAGCAGTTCTTCATTCCGGGAGGCAGACTACGAGCAGTACTTC. Its protein is CASSSSFREADYEQYF. V is TRBV28 and J is TRBJ2-7, with 7 bases aligning to TRBD2. The CDR3 length is 16 residues. Looked up from germline, CDR1 is MDHEN and CDR2 is SYDVKM. The ends lost 4 bases at V and 3 bases at J; junction bases unmatched: 12.

The chain couples TRBV19 to TRBJ1-2, with D possibly TRBD1 on 6 matching bases. This CDR3 region has 12 residues. Germline CDR1 reads LNHDA; CDR2 reads SQIVND (reference sequence). The V and J ends lost 5 bases and 4 bases respectively, with 8 bases between them. CDR3 protein: CASSRDIYGYTF. In nucleotides, the CDR3 is TGTGCCAGTAGTCGGGACATCTATGGCTACACCTTC.

This chain links TRBV2 with TRBJ1-2; 7 bases line up with TRBD1. The germline V gene encodes CDR1 SNHLY and CDR2 FYNNEI. The CDR3 length is 14 residues. V lost 7 bases and J lost 3; bases outside the gene matches: 8. This CDR3 is CASIALGGDYGYTF. CDR3 bases: TGTGCCAGCATTGCCCTAGGGGGCGACTATGGCTACACCTTC.

This chain uses TRBV27 with TRBJ1-1; D is perhaps TRBD1 (5 bases). Germline CDR1 reads MNHEY; CDR2 reads SMNVEV (reference sequence). The CDR3 is made up of 11 amino acids. Trimming took off 8 bases at V and 1 base at J, with 5 bases between the two ends. CDR3 in DNA: TGTGCCAGCCAGGGGAACACTGAAGCTTTCTTT. It yields the protein CASQGNTEAFF.

The J gene is TRBJ2-3, the V gene TRBV4-3, with TRBD2 matching 12 bases. The V segment lost 3 bases and the J segment 3 bases; nucleotides outside the gene matches: 7. The CDR3 length is 17 residues. Germline assignment: CDR1 LGHNA and CDR2 YSLEER. CDR3 DNA: TGCGCCAGCAGCCAGCGACTAGCGGGAGAAATAACAGATACGCAGTATTTT. Protein sequence: CASSQRLAGEITDTQYF.

The genes are TRBV15 and TRBJ2-1; D not certain. In germline, CDR1 is LNHNV, CDR2 YYDKDF (reference sequence). The CDR3 contains 15 residues. V gave up 3 bases and J gave up 6 bases, with 15 bases separating them. The CDR3 DNA reads as TGTGCCACCAGCAGTTCTGGCCTCTTCATCAATGAGCAGTTCTTC. This gives the protein CATSSSGLFINEQFF.

In this sample, this clone turned up a few times. The rearrangement uses TRBV12-5 and TRBJ2-2; 11 bases line up with TRBD2. Unmatched junction bases numbered 11, after V lost 3 bases and J lost 5 bases. Germline V gives CDR1 LGHNT, CDR2 FRNRAP. The CDR3 totals 18 residues. The CDR3 sequence is CASGFRATSGGDTGELFF. The CDR3, as DNA: TGTGCTAGTGGTTTTCGTGCCACTAGCGGGGGAGATACCGGGGAGCTGTTTTTT.

The chain employs TRBV5-4 and TRBJ2-7; 8 nucleotides line up with TRBD1. Germline CDR1 and CDR2: SGHNT and YYREEE (reference sequence). The CDR3 length is 16 residues. V shed 0 bases and J 3 bases; nucleotides not matched to a gene: 8. Here the CDR3 DNA reads TGTGCCAGCAGCTTGGGGGGCTCGACAGGGGTCTACGAGCAGTACTTC. Amino acid sequence: CASSLGGSTGVYEQYF.

Here the CDR3 DNA reads TGTGCCAGTAGTATGATCGGCGGGTATAATTCACCCCTCCACTTT. It encodes CASSMIGGYNSPLHF. The V gene is TRBV19, the J gene TRBJ1-6; D not certain. This CDR3 is 15 amino acids long. CDR1 LNHDA and CDR2 SQIVND come from the germline V gene (reference sequence). The V gene lost 3 bases and the J gene lost 4 bases, with 10 bases spanning the gap.

This chain links TRBV19 with TRBJ2-3; the D is unclear. The germline gives CDR1 LNHDA, CDR2 SQIVND (reference sequence). The CDR3 extends over 13 amino acids. V was trimmed by 6 bases and J by 0 bases, leaving 7 bases between them. The CDR3 DNA sequence: TGTGCCAGTAGCGACACTAGCACAGATACGCAGTATTTT. This codes for CASSDTSTDTQYF.

This chain connects TRBV5-4 to TRBJ2-2, with a weak D call TRBD1 (7 bases). The germline V and J ends were trimmed by 0 bases and 3 bases, with 12 bases remaining between them. Germline CDR1 is SGHNT and CDR2 is YYREEE (reference sequence). The CDR3 consists of 16 residues. DNA of the CDR3: TGTGCCAGCAGCTTGGGGCAGGGGGGCGACACCGGGGAGCTGTTTTTT. This codes for CASSLGQGGDTGELFF.

The chain employs TRBV3-1 (or the pseudogene TRBV3-2) and TRBJ2-1, with D possibly matching TRBD1 (5 bases). The CDR3 has 16 amino acids. Germline V gene lookup returns CDR1 LGHDT and CDR2 YNNKEL (reference sequence). Deletions cut 4 bases from V and 7 bases from J, with 20 bases between. CDR3 nucleotide sequence: TGTGCCAGCAGCCCCGCGTCGCCTCCATCAGGGAATGAGCAGTTCTTC. As protein: CASSPASPPSGNEQFF.

The chain combines TRBV30 with TRBJ1-4; D gene unclear. Trimming removed 1 base at V and 7 bases at J, with 13 bases between. The CDR3 contains 14 residues. CDR1 and CDR2 from the germline V gene are GTSNPN and SVGIG (reference sequence). CDR3 in DNA: TGTGCCTGGAGTGGCCACCAAGGGAGTGAAAAACTGTTTTTT. It specifies CAWSGHQGSEKLFF.

The chain links TRBV11-2 to TRBJ2-5; D gene unclear. The V end was cut by 0 bases, the J end by 7 bases, with 6 bases between. Germline V gene lookup returns CDR1 SGHAT and CDR2 FQNNGV. The CDR3 extends over 12 amino acids. CDR3 residues: CASSLEGGTQYF. The DNA for the CDR3 is TGTGCCAGCAGCTTAGAAGGCGGGACCCAGTACTTC.

This clone is a singleton in its sample. The chain combines TRBV24-1 with TRBJ2-2; 7 nucleotides align to TRBD1. CDR1 is KGHDR, CDR2 SFDVKD, per germline. This CDR3 contains 15 residues. The J segment lost 3 bases and the V segment lost 3 bases, leaving 3 bases of the junction unmatched. The CDR3 nucleotides read TGTGCCACCAGTGATGGGACAGCCTACACCGGGGAGCTGTTTTTT. Translating gives CATSDGTAYTGELFF.

This clone was recorded only once. This rearrangement joins TRBV28 to TRBJ1-1, with 8 bases fitting TRBD1. CDR1 and CDR2 from the germline V gene are MDHEN and SYDVKM. The CDR3 sequence is 12 residues long. The ends lost 2 bases at V and 10 bases at J; junction bases unmatched: 3. In DNA, the CDR3 is TGTGCCAGCAGTTTAAGAGGACAGGGAGCTTTCTTT. Its protein is CASSLRGQGAFF.

The CDR3 DNA reads as TGCGCCAGCAGCCAAGGGACAGGGCCCAGCTACGAGCAGTACTTC. It encodes CASSQGTGPSYEQYF. V usage is TRBV4-3 and J usage is TRBJ2-7; TRBD1 aligns across 8 bases. Germline CDR1 is LGHNA and CDR2 is YSLEER. The CDR3 has 15 amino acids. The V and J ends lost 1 base and 3 bases, in that order; junction bases with no gene match: 5.